This TCR beta chain was obtained from a study of T cell clones after liver transplantation. Across the whole study: TCRbeta sequencing after a pre-transplant mixed lymphocyte reaction identified graft-donor-reactive clones, later tracked in post-transplant blood. Tolerant meant at least one year fully off immunosuppression without liver enzymes above twice normal.

Libraries were prepared by immunoSEQ multiplex PCR; TCRdb keeps only in-frame clonotypes and omits some of them. The repertoire includes 25,000 to 35,000 clones, about 93% of them detected once, and 25% to 30% sits in the top ten. Deletions cut 3 bases from V and 1 base from J, with 6 bases between. CDR3 size: 13 residues. Germline V gives CDR1 LNHDA, CDR2 SQIVND (reference sequence). V is TRBV19 and J is TRBJ1-1; D gene uncertain. This TCR was recovered from a human patient who received a liver transplant. Some T cells may possibly be graft donor cells. The sequencing here drew on CD8+ T cells from blood, taken 12 months after liver transplant. CDR3 in DNA: TGTGCCAGTAGTATCTTCGGGAACACTGAAGCTTTCTTT. It translates to CASSIFGNTEAFF.